This T cell receptor beta chain originates from a study of Graves' ophthalmopathy and Graves' hyperthyroidism. About the research overall: Blood was drawn at initial diagnosis, before any treatment.

Overall study findings and caveats: Blood shared most expanded thyroid clonotypes above 0.001 frequency.

This CDR3 spans 13 amino acids. Germline V CDR1 and CDR2: SQVTM, ANQGSEA. A remark on this clonotype: Antigen: not known. The junction shows a germline mismatch at one end, possibly a read error.

RNA transcripts were the source from which TCR beta CDR3 regions were amplified. The workflow started with a first-round RT-PCR run with HTBI primers and then moved on to a second-round multiplex PCR. TCRdb used MiXCR to reprocess the multiplex PCR reads, holding one entry per CDR3 protein. Of about 370,000 distinct CDR3 sequences in the sample, 17% are singletons; the top ten hold roughly 2.6%. The chain uses TRBV29-1 and TRBJ2-7; weak D call: TRBD1 (6 bases). The clonotype originates from an adult woman with stable Graves' hyperthyroidism. The sequencing input was peripheral blood. The CDR3 reads CGVFLTGTYEQYF. The CDR3 DNA reads as TGCGGCGTTTTCCTTACAGGGACCTACGAGCAGTACTTC.